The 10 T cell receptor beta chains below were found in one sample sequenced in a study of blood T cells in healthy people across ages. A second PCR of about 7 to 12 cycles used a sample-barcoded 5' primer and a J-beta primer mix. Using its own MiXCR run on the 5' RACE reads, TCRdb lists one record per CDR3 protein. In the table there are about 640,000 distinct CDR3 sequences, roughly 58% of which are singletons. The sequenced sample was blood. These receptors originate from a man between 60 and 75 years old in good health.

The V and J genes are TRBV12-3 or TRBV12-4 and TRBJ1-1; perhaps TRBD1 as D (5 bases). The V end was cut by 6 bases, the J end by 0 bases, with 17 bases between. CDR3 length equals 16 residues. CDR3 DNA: TGTGCCAGCAGCTCCACTCGCGGGGGGGTGAACACTGAAGCTTTCTTT. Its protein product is CASSSTRGGVNTEAFF.

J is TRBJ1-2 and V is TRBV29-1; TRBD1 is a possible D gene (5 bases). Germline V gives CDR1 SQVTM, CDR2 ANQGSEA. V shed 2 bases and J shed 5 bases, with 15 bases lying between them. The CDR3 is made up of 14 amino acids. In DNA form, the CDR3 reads TGCAGCGTTGAACCTCCGGGACGGATGTATGGCTACACCTTC. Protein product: CSVEPPGRMYGYTF.

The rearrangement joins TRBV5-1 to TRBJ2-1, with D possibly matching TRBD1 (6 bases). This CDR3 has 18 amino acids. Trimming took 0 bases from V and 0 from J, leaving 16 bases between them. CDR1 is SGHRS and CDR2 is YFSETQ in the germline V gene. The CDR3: CASSLAKGDLSSYNEQFF. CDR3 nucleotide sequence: TGCGCCAGCAGCTTGGCCAAGGGGGACCTGAGCTCCTACAATGAGCAGTTCTTC.

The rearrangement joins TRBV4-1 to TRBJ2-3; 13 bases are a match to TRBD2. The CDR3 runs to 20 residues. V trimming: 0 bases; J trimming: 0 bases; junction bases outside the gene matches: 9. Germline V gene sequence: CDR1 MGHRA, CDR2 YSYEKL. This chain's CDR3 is CASSQDPPGLAGRSTDTQYF. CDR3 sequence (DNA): TGCGCCAGCAGCCAAGATCCCCCGGGACTAGCGGGGCGCAGCACAGATACGCAGTATTTT.

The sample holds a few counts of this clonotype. The CDR3 coding sequence is TGCGCCAGCAGCTTCCCGGGGTCGTCCGGGGCCAACGTCCTGACTTTC. It specifies CASSFPGSSGANVLTF. The rearrangement uses TRBV5-1 and TRBJ2-6; a weak D match, TRBD2 (5 bases). The CDR3 has 16 amino acids. Trimming cost V 2 bases and J 4 bases, with 13 bases left between them. Germline V gives CDR1 SGHRS, CDR2 YFSETQ. Combining the CDR3 with reference TRBV5-1 and TRBJ2-6 gives the whole variable domain KAGVTQTPRYLIKTRGQQVTLSCSPISGHRSVSWYQQTPGQGLQFLFEYFSETQRNKGNFPGRFSGRQFSNSRSEMNVSTLELGDSALYLCASSFPGSSGANVLTFGAGSRLTVL.

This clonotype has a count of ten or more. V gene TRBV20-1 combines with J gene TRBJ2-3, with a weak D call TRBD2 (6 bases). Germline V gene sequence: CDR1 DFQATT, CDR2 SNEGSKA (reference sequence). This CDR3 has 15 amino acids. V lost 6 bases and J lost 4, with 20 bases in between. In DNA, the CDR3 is TGCAGTGCCTATGGCGGGGCCTGGGGCGCAGATACGCAGTATTTT. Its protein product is CSAYGGAWGADTQYF.

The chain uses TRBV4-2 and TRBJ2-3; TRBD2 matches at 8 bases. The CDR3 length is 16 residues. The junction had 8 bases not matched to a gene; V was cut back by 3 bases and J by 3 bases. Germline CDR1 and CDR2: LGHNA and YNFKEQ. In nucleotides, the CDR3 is TGTGCCAGCAGCCATCTCAACGGGGGGGCAACAGATACGCAGTATTTT. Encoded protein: CASSHLNGGATDTQYF.

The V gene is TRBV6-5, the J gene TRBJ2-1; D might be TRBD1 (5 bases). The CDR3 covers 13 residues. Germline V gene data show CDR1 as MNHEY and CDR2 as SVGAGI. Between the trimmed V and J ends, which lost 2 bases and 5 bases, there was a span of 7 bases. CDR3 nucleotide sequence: TGTGCCAGCAGTTACACAGGAAACAATGAGCAGTTCTTC. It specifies CASSYTGNNEQFF.

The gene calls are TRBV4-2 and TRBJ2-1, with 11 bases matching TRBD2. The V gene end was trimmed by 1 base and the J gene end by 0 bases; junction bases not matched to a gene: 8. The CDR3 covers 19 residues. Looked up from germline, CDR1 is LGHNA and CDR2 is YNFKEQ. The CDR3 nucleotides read TGTGCCAGCAGCCAAGTGAATAGCGGGGGGGCCGGCTCCTACAATGAGCAGTTCTTC. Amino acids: CASSQVNSGGAGSYNEQFF.

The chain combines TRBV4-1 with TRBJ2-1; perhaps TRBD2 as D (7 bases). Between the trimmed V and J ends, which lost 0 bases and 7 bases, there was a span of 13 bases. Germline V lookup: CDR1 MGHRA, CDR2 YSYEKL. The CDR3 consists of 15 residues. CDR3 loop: CASSQDPGGGNEQFF. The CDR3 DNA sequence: TGCGCCAGCAGCCAAGATCCGGGGGGCGGGAATGAGCAGTTCTTC.